Listed here are 27 T cell receptor beta chains from one sample, sequenced in a study of T cell changes during pregnancy in multiple sclerosis (dated by TCRdb to between 2018 and 2021). Receptor amplification or capture employed the immunoSEQ multiplex PCR assay. TCRdb re-hosts the immuneACCESS table, in-frame sequences only. Its copies lack some clones; in the studies checked, an unresolved V gene accounts for under half of them, and the cause for the rest is not known. The sample data list approximately 90,000 clones, and 90% to 95% of these were observed just once. Of the sample, about 1.6% is held by the ten largest clones. The sample here was peripheral blood, taken after pregnancy. The receptors originated from a female donor in good health, enrolled as a control in a pregnancy study.

The chain couples TRBV7-2 to TRBJ1-6; D unresolved. CDR3 size: 15 residues. Germline CDR1 and CDR2: SGHTA and FQGNSA. V lost 1 base and J 6 bases, leaving 10 bases between the germline ends. The CDR3 loop reads CASSLGIRSNSPLHF. DNA of the CDR3: TGTGCCAGCAGCTTAGGTATCCGGAGTAATTCACCCCTCCACTTT.

V usage is TRBV28 and J usage is TRBJ2-2, with 8 bases fitting TRBD1. The CDR3 is made up of 15 amino acids. J gave up 7 bases and V 3 bases, and 7 bases lay outside the gene matches. Germline V gene lookup returns CDR1 MDHEN and CDR2 SYDVKM. This CDR3 reads CASSFRGRENGELFF. The CDR3 coding sequence is TGTGCCAGCAGTTTCAGGGGGCGGGAAAACGGGGAGCTGTTTTTT.

The chain recombines TRBV6-5 with TRBJ2-7, with TRBD2 identical over 14 bases. This CDR3 is 13 amino acids long. Germline V gene sequence: CDR1 MNHEY, CDR2 SVGAGI. V trimming: 8 bases; J trimming: 5 bases; junction bases outside the gene matches: 2. DNA for the CDR3: TGTGCCAGCCGGACTAGCGGGGGGAACGAGCAGTACTTC. The encoded protein is CASRTSGGNEQYF.

This clone was found a few times. V and J are TRBV9 and TRBJ1-1; perhaps TRBD1 as D (5 bases). This CDR3 spans 15 amino acids. Germline values: CDR1 SGDLS, CDR2 YYNGEE. V lost 7 bases to trimming and J lost 3 bases, with 19 bases between them. The CDR3 DNA reads as TGTGCCAGCGGGGTGCAGGGAGGGGCGGACACTGAAGCTTTCTTT. It yields the protein CASGVQGGADTEAFF.

The rearrangement joins TRBV28 to TRBJ1-5; unclear D gene. This CDR3 contains 11 residues. Germline CDR1 reads MDHEN; CDR2 reads SYDVKM. V lost 6 bases and J lost 4, with 4 bases in between. For the CDR3, the DNA is TGTGCCAGCAGCCCGAATCAGCCCCAGCATTTT. This sequence encodes CASSPNQPQHF. Supplemented by reference TRBV28 and TRBJ1-5, the full variable domain reads DVKVTQSSRYLVKRTGEKVFLECVQDMDHENMFWYRQDPGLGLRLIYFSYDVKMKEKGDIPEGYSVSREKKERFSLILESASTNQTSMYLCASSPNQPQHFGDGTRLSIL.

The chain links TRBV7-2 to TRBJ2-5; maybe TRBD2 (5 bases). The DNA end lines up better with TRBJ2-7; the J call may be wrong. Germline V gene lookup returns CDR1 SGHTA and CDR2 FQGNSA. The CDR3 consists of 16 residues. CDR3 coding DNA: TGTGCCAGCAGCTTAGTTAGCCTAGCCACAACCTACGAGCAGTACTTC. Protein sequence: CASSLVSLATTYEQYF.

The J gene is TRBJ2-7, the V gene TRBV7-9; 7 bases align to TRBD1. The length of the CDR3 is 14 residues. The V and J ends lost 5 bases and 7 bases, in that order; junction bases with no gene match: 11. Germline V lookup: CDR1 SEHNR, CDR2 FQNEAQ (reference sequence). CDR3 protein: CASSPPGQYGEQYF. Written as DNA, the CDR3 is TGTGCCAGCAGCCCCCCGGGACAGTATGGGGAGCAGTACTTC.

This clone has a single count. V and J are TRBV18 and TRBJ1-3; D ambiguous. Trimming cost V 3 bases and J 3 bases, with 18 bases left between them. The CDR3 is 17 amino acids. Germline CDR1 reads KGHSH; CDR2 reads LQKENI. As DNA, the CDR3 is TGTGCCAGCTCACCTTTCAGGTCGCCGCGGGGTGGAAACACCATATATTTT. Amino acids: CASSPFRSPRGGNTIYF.

This chain links TRBV6-1 with TRBJ2-7, with 8 bases aligning to TRBD1. The CDR3 runs 13 residues. From germline, CDR1 is MNHNS and CDR2 SASEGT. The V gene end was trimmed by 7 bases and the J gene end by 5 bases; junction bases not matched to a gene: 7. The CDR3 nucleotides are TGTGCCAGCACCGGGACAGGACTTAACGAGCAGTACTTC. Protein: CASTGTGLNEQYF.

The chain uses TRBV7-9 and TRBJ1-5, with D possibly TRBD1 on 5 matching bases. The CDR3 is 18 amino acids. Germline assignment: CDR1 SEHNR and CDR2 FQNEAQ (reference sequence). The V and J ends lost 0 bases and 3 bases respectively, with 18 bases between them. The CDR3 spells CASSLATAWGGDNQPQHF. Here the CDR3 DNA reads TGTGCCAGCAGCTTAGCCACCGCATGGGGGGGGGACAATCAGCCCCAGCATTTT.

This clone was recorded once. This CDR3 reads CASSFRGQGNQPQHF. In nucleotides, the CDR3 is TGTGCCAGCAGTTTTCGGGGACAGGGTAATCAGCCCCAGCATTTT. J is TRBJ1-5 and V is TRBV27; 9 nucleotides line up with TRBD1. The CDR3 has 15 amino acids. CDR1 and CDR2 from the germline V gene are MNHEY and SMNVEV (reference sequence). Germline trimming cut 3 bases from V and 4 bases from J; bases unmatched to any gene: 4.

The rearrangement joins TRBV7-9 to TRBJ2-4; a weak D match, TRBD1 (6 bases). The germline CDR1 and CDR2 sequences are SEHNR and FQNEAQ (reference sequence). This CDR3 has 16 amino acids. Between the trimmed V and J ends, which lost 4 bases and 5 bases, there was a span of 18 bases. CDR3 sequence: CASSSPDPTGQNIQYF. In DNA, the CDR3 is TGTGCCAGCAGCTCACCCGACCCCACAGGGCAAAACATTCAGTACTTC.

V is TRBV6-5 and J is TRBJ1-4, with D unclear. Germline-derived CDR1 and CDR2 are MNHEY and SVGAGI. V dropped 8 bases and J dropped 0 bases, with 7 bases sitting between them. The CDR3 extends over 13 amino acids. In DNA, the CDR3 is TGTGCCAGCGGGAGGGCAACTAATGAAAAACTGTTTTTT. Its translation is CASGRATNEKLFF.

Only one count was recorded for this clone. This sequence joins TRBV7-9 and TRBJ1-2; perhaps TRBD1 as D (5 bases). V lost 5 bases and J lost 3, with 19 bases in between. CDR3 length: 16 residues. The germline V gene encodes CDR1 SEHNR and CDR2 FQNEAQ (reference sequence). Here the CDR3 reads CASSPPPSGGDYGYTF. In DNA, the CDR3 is TGTGCCAGCAGCCCGCCGCCCTCCGGGGGGGACTATGGCTACACCTTC.

The chain uses TRBV7-3 and TRBJ1-1; TRBD1 is a possible D gene (5 bases). Between the trimmed V and J ends, which lost 0 bases and 0 bases, there was a span of 11 bases. CDR1 is SGHTA, CDR2 FQGTGA, per germline. The CDR3 is 16 residues long. The CDR3 sequence is CASSLTPDSMNTEAFF. DNA for the CDR3: TGTGCCAGCAGCTTAACGCCCGACAGTATGAACACTGAAGCTTTCTTT.

The J gene is TRBJ2-3, the V gene TRBV15; 7 bases match TRBD1. V lost 5 bases to trimming and J lost 2 bases; unmatched junction nucleotides: 7. Per the germline V gene, CDR1 is LNHNV and CDR2 is YYDKDF (reference sequence). The CDR3 runs to 15 residues. The CDR3 region has the DNA TGTGCCACCAGCGTACGACAGGGATACACAGATACGCAGTATTTT. It codes for CATSVRQGYTDTQYF.

In DNA, the CDR3 is TGTGCCAGCAGCTGGACAGGGGAAAGCAATCAGCCCCAGCATTTT. This codes for CASSWTGESNQPQHF. This chain connects TRBV5-6 to TRBJ1-5; 9 nucleotides align to TRBD1. This CDR3 is built from 15 residues. CDR1 SGHDT and CDR2 YYEEEE come from the germline V gene. The junction had 2 bases not matched to a gene; V was cut back by 3 bases and J by 1 base.

The chain carries TRBV7-9 and TRBJ2-7; no reliable D call. Deletions cut 1 base from V and 2 bases from J, with 9 bases between. The germline gives CDR1 SEHNR, CDR2 FQNEAQ (reference sequence). The CDR3 is 14 residues long. CDR3 loop: CASSLGRSAYEQYF. For the CDR3, the DNA is TGTGCCAGCAGCTTAGGGAGATCCGCCTACGAGCAGTACTTC.

The chain uses TRBV9 and TRBJ2-3, with 7 nucleotides matching TRBD2. CDR1 and CDR2 from the germline V gene are SGDLS and YYNGEE. V shed 4 bases and J 2 bases; nucleotides not matched to a gene: 16. There are 18 residues in the CDR3. CDR3 nucleotide sequence: TGTGCCAGCAGCCCCGGTTTTGCGGTAGCGGGCAACACAGATACGCAGTATTTT. Its protein is CASSPGFAVAGNTDTQYF.

This CDR3 reads CASSVLQGNQPQHF. CDR3 DNA: TGTGCCAGCAGCGTCTTACAGGGTAATCAGCCCCAGCATTTT. The chain uses TRBV7-2 and TRBJ1-5; D is perhaps TRBD1 (6 bases). The CDR3 covers 14 residues. V lost 5 bases and J lost 4, with 12 bases in between. Germline loops: CDR1 SGHTA, CDR2 FQGNSA.

The chain is built from TRBV21-1 and TRBJ2-4; TRBD1 was called by the table and not checked on the DNA. TRBV21-1 is given as a pseudogene. The CDR3 contains 17 residues. The CDR3 DNA sequence: TGTGCCAGCAGCACACCCTCCCAGGTACCGGCCAAAAACATTCAGTACTTC. Protein: CASSTPSQVPAKNIQYF.

The chain employs TRBV7-3 and TRBJ1-2; D not resolved. CDR1 and CDR2 from the germline V gene are SGHTA and FQGTGA. V shed 2 bases and J shed 7 bases, with 14 bases lying between them. The CDR3 covers 14 residues. The CDR3 loop is CASSLSPGSSGYTF. The CDR3, as DNA: TGTGCCAGCAGCTTATCTCCGGGTTCTAGTGGCTACACCTTC.

This clone was counted a single time. The chain has TRBV7-9 and TRBJ1-1, with TRBD1 matching 7 bases. The trim removed 4 bases at V and 4 bases at J, leaving 6 bases unmatched. The CDR3 totals 14 residues. CDR1 and CDR2 (germline): SEHNR, FQNEAQ (reference sequence). The CDR3 sequence: CASSSTDRSTEAFF. The CDR3, as DNA: TGTGCCAGCAGCTCTACGGACAGGTCCACTGAAGCTTTCTTT. Looking up the rest from reference TRBV7-9 and TRBJ1-1 gives the full variable domain: DTGVSQNPRHKITKRGQNVTFRCDPISEHNRLYWYRQTLGQGPEFLTYFQNEAQLEKSRLLSDRFSAERPKGSFSTLEIQRTEQGDSAMYLCASSSTDRSTEAFFGQGTRLTVV.

The chain recombines TRBV20-1 with TRBJ2-5; no firm D call. This CDR3 has 11 residues. CDR1 and CDR2 (germline): DFQATT, SNEGSKA (reference sequence). The V gene lost 1 base and the J gene lost 9 bases, with 9 bases spanning the gap. For the CDR3, the DNA is TGCAGTGCTAGAGCTACGAGGCCCCAGTACTTC. It encodes CSARATRPQYF.

This clone has just a few counts. Other DNA sequences in this specimen translate into the identical CDR3. The rearrangement joins TRBV6-4 to TRBJ1-5; D is perhaps TRBD1 (5 bases). Germline V gene sequence: CDR1 MRHNA, CDR2 SNTAGT. The ends were cut back, 3 bases at V and 7 bases at J, with 10 bases in the middle. This CDR3 is 13 amino acids long. The CDR3 is CASSEGARQPQHF. In nucleotides, the CDR3 is TGTGCCAGCAGTGAAGGGGCGCGGCAGCCCCAGCATTTT.

The V gene is TRBV6-5, the J gene TRBJ1-5; D remains ambiguous. CDR3 length equals 14 residues. V lost 2 bases and J 7 bases, leaving 12 bases between the germline ends. Germline CDR1 reads MNHEY; CDR2 reads SVGAGI. CDR3 coding DNA: TGTGCCAGCAGTTACCAAATCGGCGGGCAGCCCCAGCATTTT. It is translated as CASSYQIGGQPQHF.

The DNA of the CDR3 is TGTGCCTGGAGTGGGTCCCCGACAGGGGCAAACACTGAAGCTTTCTTT. This codes for CAWSGSPTGANTEAFF. V usage is TRBV30 and J usage is TRBJ1-1; 8 bases agree with TRBD1. The CDR3 contains 16 residues. Germline V gene data show CDR1 as GTSNPN and CDR2 as SVGIG (reference sequence). The junction had 9 bases not matched to a gene; V was cut back by 1 base and J by 2 bases.